This T cell receptor beta chain appears in the sequencing data of a study of post-analysis software for immune sequencing data. For the study at large: Disease trajectories encompassed relapsing-remitting, secondary progressive and progressive-relapsing multiple sclerosis.

Trimming took off 1 base at V and 1 base at J, with 5 bases between the two ends. The CDR3 contains 13 residues. Looked up from germline, CDR1 is SGHKS and CDR2 is YYEKEE (reference sequence). Regarding this clonotype: Antigen unknown.

Unique molecular identifiers were built into the TCR beta cDNA libraries. The authors obtained 400,000 to 600,000 cDNA molecules from approximately 1 to 10 million T cells. MiXCR was run by TCRdb on the PCR reads, yielding one entry per CDR3 protein. The sample consists of about 540,000 distinct CDR3 sequences, around 36% of them appearing once. Study results and caveats: Strong co-clustering by F measure linked samples that shared a preparation batch. Those with multiple sclerosis, the patient group, showed significantly lower normalized Chao1 diversity than controls. Five TRBV segments, including TRBV5-6, TRBV5-1 and TRBV20-1, were more frequent in patients than controls.

Input material: blood. The chain employs TRBV5-5 and TRBJ1-2; D not resolved. This receptor was obtained from a girl aged 2-17 years with multiple sclerosis. CDR3 protein: CASSLNVNYGYTF. The DNA of the CDR3 is TGTGCCAGCAGCTTGAACGTTAACTATGGCTACACCTTC.